These 5 T cell receptor beta chains originate from one sample sequenced in a study of blood T cell repertoires in COVID-19. Clones were read by immunoSEQ multiplex PCR, and TCRdb kept only the in-frame ones, dropping some. The sample includes roughly 260,000 clones, less than 85% of them seen just once. Sequencing input: peripheral blood. The receptors stem from a woman older than 75 with active or convalescent COVID-19.

V is TRBV6-6 and J is TRBJ1-5, with 9 bases identical to TRBD1. Germline V gives CDR1 MNHNY, CDR2 SVGAGI (reference sequence). The CDR3 covers 15 residues. J lost 6 bases, V lost 2 bases, and 5 bases had no gene match. In DNA form, the CDR3 reads TGTGCCAGCAGTTACACAGGGACAGGGTTTCAGCCCCAGCATTTT. Amino acid sequence: CASSYTGTGFQPQHF.

This rearrangement joins TRBV11-2 to TRBJ1-4; the match to TRBD1 covers 10 bases. Losses at the gene ends were 4 bases for V and 3 bases for J; bases not matched to a gene: 5. The CDR3 sequence is 16 residues long. CDR1 and CDR2 from the germline V gene are SGHAT and FQNNGV. The CDR3 loop is CASSSRQGAANEKLFF. For the CDR3, the DNA is TGTGCCAGCAGCTCCCGACAGGGGGCGGCTAATGAAAAACTGTTTTTT.

The rearrangement joins TRBV5-1 to TRBJ1-2; 9 bases are shared with TRBD1. J was trimmed by 4 bases and V by 4 bases; bases with no gene match: 8. Per the germline V gene, CDR1 is SGHRS and CDR2 is YFSETQ. This CDR3 is built from 15 residues. CDR3 sequence: CASSRGTGMGYGYTF. The CDR3 DNA follows: TGCGCCAGCAGCAGGGGGACAGGGATGGGCTATGGCTACACCTTC. Combining the CDR3 with reference TRBV5-1 and TRBJ1-2 gives the whole variable domain KAGVTQTPRYLIKTRGQQVTLSCSPISGHRSVSWYQQTPGQGLQFLFEYFSETQRNKGNFPGRFSGRQFSNSRSEMNVSTLELGDSALYLCASSRGTGMGYGYTFGSGTRLTVV.

J is TRBJ2-3 and V is TRBV24-1; D unresolved. The CDR3 totals 15 residues. Trimming pared 3 bases from V and 3 bases from J, leaving 12 bases between. Germline V gene sequence: CDR1 KGHDR, CDR2 SFDVKD. The CDR3 reads CATSDIQVLTDTQYF. The CDR3 region has the DNA TGTGCCACCAGTGATATCCAGGTTCTGACAGATACGCAGTATTTT.

The chain recombines TRBV6-6 with TRBJ1-2, with a weak D call TRBD1 (6 bases). The V and J ends lost 0 bases and 8 bases respectively, with 16 bases between them. Germline V lookup: CDR1 MNHNY, CDR2 SVGAGI (reference sequence). The CDR3 covers 15 residues. The CDR3 loop is CASSYSRGPRWGYTF. CDR3 nucleotide sequence: TGTGCCAGCAGTTACTCCAGGGGCCCGCGCTGGGGCTACACCTTC.